This T cell receptor (beta chain) was captured in a study of T cells in Graves' hyperthyroidism and ophthalmopathy. Amplified TCR beta CDR3 regions came from RNA transcripts. RT-PCR in the first round (using the HTBI primer set) targeted the TCR CDR3. TCRdb re-analysed the multiplex PCR reads in MiXCR, keeping a single row per CDR3 protein. The sample comprises 650,000 to 750,000 distinct CDR3 sequences, around 15% of which are singletons, and about 9.4% rests with the top ten. The sample holds one count of this clonotype. The junction does not match germline at one end; this may be a read error. The sample was blood. The sequence derives from a woman between 18 and 30 years old with Graves' hyperthyroidism.

CDR3 loop: CASSLGFLAEYIEQFF. CDR3 nucleotides: TGTGCCAGCAGCTTAGGTTTCCTAGCGGAGTACATTGAGCAGTTCTTC. This chain joins TRBV11-2 and TRBJ2-1, with 7 nucleotides matching TRBD2. The CDR3 spans 16 residues. Per germline, CDR1 SGHAT and CDR2 FQNNGV.